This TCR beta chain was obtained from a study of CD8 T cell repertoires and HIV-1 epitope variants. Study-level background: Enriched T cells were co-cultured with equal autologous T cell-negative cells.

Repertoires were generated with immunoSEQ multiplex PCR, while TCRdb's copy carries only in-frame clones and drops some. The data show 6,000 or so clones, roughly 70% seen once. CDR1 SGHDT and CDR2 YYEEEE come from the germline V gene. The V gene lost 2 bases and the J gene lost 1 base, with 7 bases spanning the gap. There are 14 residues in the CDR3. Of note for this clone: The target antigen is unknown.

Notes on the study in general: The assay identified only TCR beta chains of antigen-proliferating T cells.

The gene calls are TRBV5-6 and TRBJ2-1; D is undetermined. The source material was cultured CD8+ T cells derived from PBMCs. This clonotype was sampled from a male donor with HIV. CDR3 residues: CASSFGVSYNEQFF. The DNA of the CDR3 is TGTGCCAGCAGCTTTGGGGTATCCTACAATGAGCAGTTCTTC. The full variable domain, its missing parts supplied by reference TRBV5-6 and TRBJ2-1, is DAGVTQSPTHLIKTRGQQVTLRCSPKSGHDTVSWYQQALGQGPQFIFQYYEEEERQRGNFPDRFSGHQFPNYSSELNVNALLLGDSALYLCASSFGVSYNEQFFGPGTRLTVL.